This is a list of T cell receptor beta chains from one sample in a study of CD8 T cells in ankylosing spondylitis. TCRdb itself ran the 5' RACE reads through MiXCR, one entry per CDR3 protein. This sample has tens of thousands of distinct CDR3 sequences, with roughly 5% found just once. Material: blood, either unsorted or a sorted T cell fraction (not recorded which). These receptors came from a male donor with ankylosing spondylitis or in good health (not recorded which). Each CDR3 is given with its conserved first and last residue. D genes are given only for firm matches. The size field is filled for only some rows; it gives once, few, many or a size class.

D gene	V gene	J gene	clone size	CDR3 DNA	CDR3 protein
NA	TRBV5-1	TRBJ2-2	many	TGCGCCAGCAAACAGCAGCCGTCCACCGGGGAGCTGTTTTTT	CASKQQPSTGELFF
NA	TRBV7-9	TRBJ2-3	NA	TGTGCCAGCAGTCGGGGAACATATACGCAGTATTTT	CASSRGTYTQYF
NA	TRBV7-2	TRBJ2-3	few	TGTGCCACTATGGTGGGGGCACCCACAGATACGCAGTATTTT	CATMVGAPTDTQYF
NA	TRBV19	TRBJ2-2	many	TGTGCCAGTAGCCTGCGAGGGGGGGACACCGGGGAGCTGTTTTTT	CASSLRGGDTGELFF
NA	TRBV5-1	TRBJ2-7	many	TGCGCCACCGCCCCGGGACCGGCCTACGAGCAGTACTTC	CATAPGPAYEQYF
NA	TRBV18	TRBJ1-2	NA	TGTGCCAGCTCCGAGGACGGAATTAACTATGGCTACACCTTC	CASSEDGINYGYTF
NA	TRBV11-2	TRBJ2-5	NA	TGTGCCAGCAGCTTACTACGGCGGGTGGAGACCCAGTACTTC	CASSLLRRVETQYF
TRBD1	TRBV18	TRBJ2-3	many	TGTGCCAGCTCCGCCGGGACAGATACACAAGATACGCAGTATTTT	CASSAGTDTQDTQYF
TRBD2	TRBV5-1	TRBJ2-5	many	TGCGCCAGCAGCTTCTCAGCGGGGAAGGAAGAGACCCAGTACTTC	CASSFSAGKEETQYF
NA	TRBV12-3/TRBV12-4	TRBJ1-1	many	TGTGCCAGCAGATTAGCTGTGGCAGGGAACACTGAAGCTTTCTTT	CASRLAVAGNTEAFF
NA	TRBV12-3/TRBV12-4	TRBJ2-3	many	TGTGCCAGCAGGGTCGACTACCGTAAGCAGTATTTT	CASRVDYRKQYF
NA	TRBV24-1	TRBJ1-5	many	TGTGCCACCAGTGGACCGGGGTACAATCAGCCCCAGCATTTT	CATSGPGYNQPQHF
NA	TRBV2	TRBJ2-2	many	TGTGCCAGCGATAGTCGGCCCGGGGAGCTGTTTTTT	CASDSRPGELFF
TRBD1	TRBV7-2	TRBJ2-3	many	TGTGCCAGCAGCTTAGCCGGTGGACAGGGACCAGATACGCAGTATTTT	CASSLAGGQGPDTQYF
TRBD1	TRBV20-1	TRBJ1-4	many	TGCAGTGCGGAGCCTTGGGACAGAACAGTAGCAACTAATGAAAAACTGTTTTTT	CSAEPWDRTVATNEKLFF
NA	TRBV5-6	TRBJ1-1	many	TGTGCCAGCAGCTCATTCAGGGTTCCCGAAGCTTTCTTT	CASSSFRVPEAFF
NA	TRBV7-2	TRBJ2-2	many	TGTGCCAGCACCTACACCGGGGAGCTGTTTTTT	CASTYTGELFF
TRBD2	TRBV5-6	TRBJ2-1	many	TGTGCCAGCAGCTTGGCTCTAGCGGGGGAGGTTCAGTTCTTC	CASSLALAGEVQFF
NA	TRBV11-2	TRBJ2-5	many	TGTGCCAGCAGCCCTGGCCACCAACTCAAGGGGGTAAAGAAGACCCAGTACTTC	CASSPGHQLKGVKKTQYF
NA	TRBV20-1	TRBJ1-6	many	TGCAGTGCTAGACTCCTGAACTCCTATAATTCACCCCTCCACTTT	CSARLLNSYNSPLHF
NA	TRBV24-1	TRBJ2-5	many	TGTGCCACCAGTGATTTTGGAGGGTCAGGGGAGACCCAGTACTTC	CATSDFGGSGETQYF
NA	TRBV7-2	TRBJ1-1	many	TGTGCCAGCAGCCCTAGAGACCCTGGGGCCACTGAAGCTTTCTTT	CASSPRDPGATEAFF
NA	TRBV12-3/TRBV12-4	TRBJ1-1	many	TGTGCCAGCAGCCACTCGGAGAACACTGAAGCTTTCTTT	CASSHSENTEAFF
NA	TRBV20-1	TRBJ2-1	many	TGCAGTGCTAGAGGACCGGAAATGGTAGCGGTAAGCTCCTACAATGAGCAGTTCTTC	CSARGPEMVAVSSYNEQFF
TRBD2	TRBV5-1	TRBJ2-1	many	TGCGCCAGCTTCCCGGATGGCGGGGGGGCGTCTTACAATGAGCAGTTCTTC	CASFPDGGGASYNEQFF
TRBD1	TRBV10-3	TRBJ2-3	many	TGTGCCATCAGTGAGTGGGGACAGGGCACAGATACGCAGTATTTT	CAISEWGQGTDTQYF